This T cell receptor beta chain appears in the sequencing data of a study of shared clonotypes between healthy human individuals. An even split of each subset's genomic DNA across several immunoSEQ plates was performed. In the original analysis: Filtering differed because ImmunoSEQ produced junction-only sequences that carried no quality scores. Here immunoSEQ multiplex PCR was the method, and the copy in TCRdb shows in-frame clones only, minus some. That table gives V, J and clone size, and the DNA gave D and trimming. The table includes fewer than 1.8 million clones, about 98.5% detected once. Study-wide results and limits: Tissues were not sampled, only blood, and their repertoires likely differ. In contrast to clonotypes shared by all four donors, non-shared clonotypes had lower generation probabilities.

Trimming pared 0 bases from V and 2 bases from J, leaving 11 bases between. CDR3 length: 15 residues. Germline V lookup: CDR1 MNHEY, CDR2 SVGAGI. Concerning this clone: No antigen is known for it.

The sample was naive CD4+ T cells sorted from blood. Subset denoted: CD45RA+ positively selected. The TCR originated in a man aged 25 to 40 in good health. The chain links TRBV6-5 to TRBJ2-7, with D possibly matching TRBD2 (5 bases). CDR3 sequence (DNA): TGTGCCAGCAGTTACTCCCACGACTACACCTACGAGCAGTACTTC. Its translation is CASSYSHDYTYEQYF.